Listed below are T cell receptor beta chains from one sample, sequenced in a study of beta chain features in type 1 diabetes. Data came from immunoSEQ multiplex PCR; TCRdb stores just in-frame clones and leaves some out. The table records about 230,000 clones, about a sixth of them present only once. Specimen: naive CD4+ T cells from blood. The origin of the receptors is a young man with type 1 diabetes. CDR3s include the opening cysteine and the closing phenylalanine or tryptophan. A D gene is named only where the DNA matches it firmly. Clone size appears in some rows only: once, few, many, or a class for an expanded clone.

j_call | v_call | clone_size | cdr3_length | d_call | cdr3_nt | cdr3_aa
TRBJ2-7 | TRBV19 | . | 15 | TRBD1 | TGTGCCAGTAGTATAACGCCGGGACAGAACTACGAGCAGTACTTC | CASSITPGQNYEQYF
TRBJ2-1 | TRBV9 | few | 18 | TRBD1 | TGTGCCAGCAGCGTAGGACAGGGGGCCCCTAGCTCCTACAATGAGCAGTTCTTC | CASSVGQGAPSSYNEQFF
TRBJ2-1 | TRBV5-1 | . | 14 | TRBD2 | TGCGCCAGCAGCTTTAGCGGGCGGTACAATGAGCAGTTCTTC | CASSFSGRYNEQFF
TRBJ2-5 | TRBV27 | . | 18 | . | TGTGCCAGCAGTACTGGGGGAGGCGCCCCCGCAGGTCGAGAGACCCAGTACTTC | CASSTGGGAPAGRETQYF
TRBJ2-7 | TRBV29-1 | . | 10 | . | TGCAGCGTTGGGAACTACGAGCAGTACTTC | CSVGNYEQYF
TRBJ1-5 | TRBV29-1 | . | 13 | . | TGCAGCGGCTTGGACAGCGGGGATCAGCCCCAGCATTTT | CSGLDSGDQPQHF
TRBJ2-5 | TRBV28 | few | 13 | . | TGTGCCAGCAGCCCGGGACCAGGGTGGACCCAGTACTTC | CASSPGPGWTQYF
TRBJ2-5 | TRBV27 | . | 15 | TRBD2 | TGTGCCAGCAGCCAAGGCGCGGGAGAGGGGGAGACCCAGTACTTC | CASSQGAGEGETQYF
TRBJ2-6 | TRBV15 | . | 14 | . | TGTGCCACCAGCAGAGATAGTGGGGCCAACGTCCTGACTTTC | CATSRDSGANVLTF
TRBJ2-5 | TRBV7-9 | . | 13 | . | TGTGCCAGCAGCTTCGGTGGGAGAGAGACCCAGTACTTC | CASSFGGRETQYF
TRBJ2-7 | TRBV28 | few | 15 | TRBD2 | TGTGCCAGCAGTTTGGGGACTAGCGGCTCCTACGAGCAGTACTTC | CASSLGTSGSYEQYF
TRBJ2-3 | TRBV2 | . | 14 | . | TGTGCCAGCAGTCTACAGCGGGGCACAGATACGCAGTATTTT | CASSLQRGTDTQYF
TRBJ1-1 | TRBV30 | . | 13 | TRBD1 | TGTGCCTGGAGTGGACAGGGGATCACTGAAGCTTTCTTT | CAWSGQGITEAFF
TRBJ2-7 | TRBV28 | . | 14 | . | TGTGCCAGCTCTCCAGGGGTACCTCCCTACGAGCAGTACTTC | CASSPGVPPYEQYF
TRBJ2-5 | TRBV30 | . | 11 | TRBD2 | TGTGCCTGGACCAGCGGGGGGACCCAGTACTTC | CAWTSGGTQYF
TRBJ2-5 | TRBV13 | . | 15 | TRBD2 | TGTGCCAGCAGCTTAAGGCTAGCGGCTCAAGAGACCCAGTACTTC | CASSLRLAAQETQYF
TRBJ2-1 | TRBV15 | . | 15 | TRBD2 | TGTGCCACCAGCAGAGAGGGGACTAGCTACAATGAGCAGTTCTTC | CATSREGTSYNEQFF
TRBJ2-1 | TRBV28 | few | 16 | TRBD1 | TGTGCCAGCAGTTTGCTGGGGACAGGGCGGGACAATGAGCAGTTCTTC | CASSLLGTGRDNEQFF
TRBJ2-3 | TRBV29-1 | few | 14 | . | TGCAGCATGGTTCGAGGGAATCTGTTAGATACGCAGTATTTT | CSMVRGNLLDTQYF
TRBJ2-3 | TRBV18 | . | 15 | . | TGTGCCAGCTCACCTCGGCGGGGACGCACAGATACGCAGTATTTT | CASSPRRGRTDTQYF
TRBJ2-7 | TRBV7-9 | few | 11 | . | TGTGCCAGCAGCTTAATGGACGAGCAGTACTTC | CASSLMDEQYF
TRBJ2-7 | TRBV7-9 | . | 16 | . | TGTGCCAGCAGCTTAGCATCTGGGTGGGCAGAAGGCGAGCAGTACTTC | CASSLASGWAEGEQYF
TRBJ2-5 | TRBV7-2 | . | 16 | TRBD2 | TGTGCCAGCAGCGCGCGGACTAGCCCGGATAGGGGTCCCCAGTACTTC | CASSARTSPDRGPQYF
TRBJ2-3 | TRBV29-1 | few | 14 | . | TGCAGCGTTGGGTCCTGGGGGGCCCCAGATACGCAGTATTTT | CSVGSWGAPDTQYF
TRBJ2-5 | TRBV10-2 | few | 13 | TRBD2 | TGCGCCAGCAGGGGACTAGCCCGGGAGACCCAGTACTTC | CASRGLARETQYF
TRBJ1-4 | TRBV25-1 | few | 16 | TRBD1 | TGTGCCAGCAGACCGGGACAGACAACAACTAATGAAAAACTGTTTTTT | CASRPGQTTTNEKLFF
TRBJ2-2 | TRBV4-1 | few | 14 | TRBD1 | TGCGCCAGCAGAAGGACAGGGGGCGCGGGGGAGCTGTTTTTT | CASRRTGGAGELFF
TRBJ2-3 | TRBV30 | . | 11 | . | TGTGCCTGGAGTCAGGGGGATACGCAGTATTTT | CAWSQGDTQYF
TRBJ2-3 | TRBV20-1 | . | 11 | TRBD2 | TGCAGTGCTCACCTAGCGGACACGCAGTATTTT | CSAHLADTQYF
TRBJ2-3 | TRBV18 | . | 14 | TRBD1 | TGTGCCAGCTCACCACCAGGAGACAGGGACACGCAGTATTTT | CASSPPGDRDTQYF
TRBJ2-1 | TRBV30 | . | 11 | . | TGTGCCTGGAAGTGGAGGAATGAGCAGTTCTTC | CAWKWRNEQFF
TRBJ1-2 | TRBV27 | . | 13 | . | TGTGCCAGCAGTGTCCCCGGGGCGACTGGCTACACCTTC | CASSVPGATGYTF
TRBJ2-1 | TRBV9 | . | 14 | . | TGTGCCAGCAGTCCCAAAGCGGGTCTGAATGAGCAGTTCTTC | CASSPKAGLNEQFF
TRBJ2-1 | TRBV28 | . | 13 | . | TGTGCCAGCAGTGTCGGAAGTTACAATGAGCAGTTCTTC | CASSVGSYNEQFF
TRBJ1-1 | TRBV6-1 | . | 13 | . | TGTGCCAGCAGTGAGAGAGAAAACACTGAAGCTTTCTTT | CASSERENTEAFF
TRBJ2-7 | TRBV29-1 | . | 13 | TRBD2 | TGCAGCGTTGAAGATAACTTAGGACTAGCGAGGTACTTC | CSVEDNLGLARYF
TRBJ2-1 | TRBV7-2 | few | 15 | . | TGTGCCAGCAGCTTATCGGAGGGGGAGTACAATGAGCAGTTCTTC | CASSLSEGEYNEQFF
TRBJ2-5 | TRBV5-1 | . | 14 | . | TGCGCCAGCAGCTTATCAGGGAACCAAGAGACCCAGTACTTC | CASSLSGNQETQYF
TRBJ2-1 | TRBV9 | few | 15 | . | TGTGCCAGCAGCGTAGAGGCCGTTCCTTACAATGAGCAGTTCTTC | CASSVEAVPYNEQFF
TRBJ2-5 | TRBV27 | few | 15 | . | TGTGCCAGCAGTTTAGAGATTGGCTCGCGTGAGACCCAGTACTTC | CASSLEIGSRETQYF